This T cell receptor beta chain was recovered during a study of blood T cell repertoires in COVID-19. Study at large: Both acute and convalescent COVID-19 samples were obtained from the United States, Italy and Spain. T cells, B-cell-depleted T cells, or PBMCs supplied cDNA or gDNA.

Per the study methods: Using reference gene primer amplification, nucleated cell counts were estimated. Libraries were prepared by immunoSEQ multiplex PCR; TCRdb keeps only in-frame clonotypes and omits some of them. Clonal size and the V and J genes are those of that table, whereas D and trimming came from the DNA. The sample carries approximately 270,000 clones, around 90% recorded once. The CDR3 is 14 amino acids. Germline V CDR1 and CDR2: SGHNT, YYREEE (reference sequence). Trimming cost V 2 bases and J 3 bases; bases outside gene matches: 3. This clone was found once. This chain joins TRBV5-4 and TRBJ2-5; 8 nucleotides line up with TRBD2. The clonotype originates from a man aged 50-59 years with acute or convalescent COVID-19. Specimen: peripheral blood. CDR3 sequence (DNA): TGTGCCAGCAGCTTAGCGGGGGTAAAAGAGACCCAGTACTTC. Protein: CASSLAGVKETQYF. Full variable domain (remainder filled in from reference TRBV5-4 and TRBJ2-5): ETGVTQSPTHLIKTRGQQVTLRCSSQSGHNTVSWYQQALGQGPQFIFQYYREEENGRGNFPPRFSGLQFPNYSSELNVNALELDDSALYLCASSLAGVKETQYFGPGTRLLVL.